The rows below give T cell receptor beta chains drawn from one sample of a study of control samples from healthy donors and cancer patients. Profiled with immunoSEQ multiplex PCR; TCRdb holds only in-frame clones, not every one. The data contain 150,000 to 200,000 clones, approximately 90% of them seen just once; the ten biggest clones take up 9.5% to 15%. Source material: blood. These receptors were collected from a man aged 25 to 40 in good health. Each CDR3 is given with its conserved first and last residue. The D gene is left open where the match is weak. Expanded clones get a size class; other rows say once, few or many, or leave the size out.

J gene | V gene | clone size | D gene | CDR3 DNA | CDR3 protein
TRBJ2-1 | TRBV20-1 | . | TRBD2 | TGCAGTGCTAGTTGGACTAGCGGGAGAGGTTACTACAATGAGCAGTTCTTC | CSASWTSGRGYYNEQFF
TRBJ1-4 | TRBV7-4 | . | . | TGTGCCAGGTCGGGAGGGAATGAAAAACTGTTTTTT | CARSGGNEKLFF
TRBJ1-4 | TRBV6-5 | . | . | TGTGCCAGCAGCACCCTCGGAGTCGTTGCCGAAAAACTGTTTTTT | CASSTLGVVAEKLFF
TRBJ2-3 | TRBV10-3 | . | TRBD2 | TGTGCCATCAGTGAGTTTTTGGCTAGCGGGAGGGCCCCCGTCACAGATACGCAGTATTTT | CAISEFLASGRAPVTDTQYF
TRBJ2-4 | TRBV28 | . | . | TGTGCCAGCAGTCCCTTGCTAGGGCTAGCCAAAAACATTCAGTACTTC | CASSPLLGLAKNIQYF
TRBJ1-3 | TRBV6-5 | . | . | TGTGCCAGCACCGAAGGGGCCTCTGGAAACACCATATATTTT | CASTEGASGNTIYF
TRBJ1-6 | TRBV5-6 | . | . | TGTGCCAGCAGCTTGGACAGTACGGGATCACCCCTCCACTTT | CASSLDSTGSPLHF
TRBJ1-2 | TRBV19 | . | . | TGTGCCAGTAGACGAGTCTACTGGAGGGATAACTATGGCTACACCTTC | CASRRVYWRDNYGYTF
TRBJ2-1 | TRBV28 | . | TRBD2 | TGTGCCAGCAGTACCCCGGTAGCGGGACACAATGAGCAGTTCTTC | CASSTPVAGHNEQFF
TRBJ1-2 | TRBV30 | once | . | TGTGCCTGGAGTAAGGGGGGACGATACTATGGCTACACCTTC | CAWSKGGRYYGYTF
TRBJ1-4 | TRBV5-1 | . | . | TGCGCCAGCCGAGGAGACAATCCCTATCGGCTGGAAAAACTGTTTTTT | CASRGDNPYRLEKLFF
TRBJ2-3 | TRBV6-2/TRBV6-3 | . | TRBD2 | TGTGCCAGCAGTTACGGCGGGAGTACAGATACGCAGTATTTT | CASSYGGSTDTQYF
TRBJ1-1 | TRBV2 | . | TRBD1 | TGTGCCAGCAACCTGAGGCGACAGGGTGAGGACACTGAAGCTTTCTTT | CASNLRRQGEDTEAFF